A selection of T cell receptor beta chains follows, all from one sample in a study of blood T cell repertoires in COVID-19. TCRdb keeps only in-frame clones here, not all; method: immunoSEQ multiplex PCR. The repertoire holds 85,000 to 95,000 clones, with about 87% as singletons. Specimen: peripheral blood. The receptors stem from a human donor with acute or convalescent COVID-19. The donor label of this sample is uncertain. The CDR3 runs from the conserved cysteine through the conserved F or W. Fields, in order: clone size, D gene, J gene, V gene, CDR3 protein, CDR3 DNA. The D gene is left open where the match is weak. Rows give clone size only sometimes, using once, few, many, or a class for an expanded clone.

few,TRBD1,TRBJ2-7,TRBV27,CASSFIGTGSYEQYF,TGTGCCAGCAGTTTTATCGGGACAGGATCCTACGAGCAGTACTTC
.,.,TRBJ2-3,TRBV18,CASSPLARASTDTQYF,TGTGCCAGCTCACCACTGGCCAGGGCTAGCACAGATACGCAGTATTTT
.,.,TRBJ2-7,TRBV4-3,CASSQDWASLSTEQYF,TGCGCCAGCAGCCAAGATTGGGCTAGCCTCTCAACCGAGCAGTACTTC
.,TRBD1,TRBJ1-2,TRBV18,CASSPVVQGERTNYGYTF,TGTGCCAGCTCACCAGTTGTACAGGGGGAGAGAACGAACTATGGCTACACCTTC
.,.,TRBJ1-1,TRBV21-1,CASSNPGKTEAFF,TGTGCCAGCAGCAACCCAGGGAAGACTGAAGCTTTCTTT
.,TRBD1,TRBJ2-3,TRBV12-3/TRBV12-4,CASRSQGTDTQYF,TGTGCCAGCAGATCACAGGGGACAGATACGCAGTATTTT
.,TRBD1,TRBJ2-3,TRBV4-1,CASSPRDRGTDTQYF,TGCGCCAGCAGCCCCCGGGACAGGGGCACAGATACGCAGTATTTT
.,TRBD2,TRBJ2-1,TRBV9,CASSVGTSSYNEQFF,TGTGCCAGCAGCGTCGGGACTAGCAGTTACAATGAGCAGTTCTTC
once,.,TRBJ1-6,TRBV28,CASTTPGSSYNSPLHF,TGTGCCAGCACCACGCCCGGGAGCTCCTATAATTCACCCCTCCACTTT
.,TRBD2,TRBJ2-3,TRBV5-6,CASTAAGYSTDTQYF,TGTGCCAGCACCGCAGCGGGGTACAGCACAGATACGCAGTATTTT
.,.,TRBJ1-1,TRBV3-1/TRBV3-2,CASSQDSRPGGTEAFF,TGTGCCAGCAGCCAAGATTCTCGTCCGGGGGGCACTGAAGCTTTCTTT
.,TRBD1,TRBJ2-4,TRBV5-1,CASSLDQGDIQYF,TGCGCCAGCAGCTTGGACCAGGGGGACATTCAGTACTTC
few,.,TRBJ1-6,TRBV9,CASDQGLLHLISPLHF,TGTGCCAGCGACCAGGGACTCCTCCACCTCATTTCACCCCTCCACTTT
.,TRBD1,TRBJ1-4,TRBV11-2,CASSSGQGALEKLFF,TGTGCCAGCAGCTCAGGACAGGGGGCGCTTGAAAAACTGTTTTTT
.,.,TRBJ2-2,TRBV30,CAWRRRDPFTGELFF,TGTGCCTGGAGAAGGAGGGACCCCTTTACCGGGGAGCTGTTTTTT
.,TRBD1,TRBJ1-4,TRBV6-1,CASSEGTGSRSNEKLFF,TGTGCCAGCAGTGAAGGGACAGGGAGTAGGTCTAATGAAAAACTGTTTTTT
.,.,TRBJ1-5,TRBV6-5,CASRHGDMTQHF,TGTGCCAGCAGGCACGGGGACATGACCCAGCATTTT
.,.,TRBJ2-7,TRBV7-9,CASSSLTGSYEQYF,TGTGCCAGCAGCTCCCTTACAGGGTCCTACGAGCAGTACTTC
.,.,TRBJ1-2,TRBV5-4,CASSLADRAYGYTF,TGTGCCAGCAGCTTGGCGGACAGAGCCTATGGCTACACCTTC
.,.,TRBJ2-7,TRBV3-1/TRBV3-2,CASSHEGNPYEQYF,TGTGCCAGCAGCCATGAGGGAAATCCCTACGAGCAGTACTTC
.,.,TRBJ2-7,TRBV5-6,CASSLALGAYEQYF,TGTGCCAGCAGCTTGGCCCTAGGGGCCTACGAGCAGTACTTC
.,TRBD1,TRBJ2-1,TRBV11-3,CASSLVWTGGLGEQFF,TGTGCCAGCAGCTTAGTTTGGACAGGGGGCCTCGGTGAGCAGTTCTTC
.,.,TRBJ1-6,TRBV9,CASSVGSPSSSPLHF,TGTGCCAGCAGCGTTGGCAGTCCTTCAAGTTCACCCCTCCACTTT
.,TRBD1,TRBJ2-3,TRBV12-3/TRBV12-4,CASSSTGTDTQYF,TGTGCCAGCAGTTCGACAGGGACAGATACGCAGTATTTT